Below, 5 T cell receptor beta chains from the same sample are listed, as sequenced in a study of identical twins. TCRdb analysed the 5' RACE reads with MiXCR anew, one entry per CDR3 protein. The table lists about 890,000 distinct CDR3 sequences, 9% to 15% of them singletons. These sequences were also reported in another study, on yellow fever vaccine responses in identical twins.

Sequenced: PBMCs. The receptors come from a woman in her late teens or twenties in good health.

The rearrangement links TRBV10-3 to TRBJ2-7, with 7 bases lining up with TRBD1. With 2 bases clipped from V and 2 bases from J, the junction kept 9 bases outside the gene matches. The germline V gene has CDR1 ENHRY and CDR2 SYGVKD. The CDR3 covers 16 residues. CDR3 residues: CAISEPRQGDAYEQYV. CDR3 DNA sequence: TGTGCCATCAGTGAGCCCCGACAGGGAGACGCCTACGAGCAGTACGTC.

This clonotype was recorded a few times. The V and J genes are TRBV3-1 and TRBJ1-5; a possible D gene is TRBD1 (5 bases). Germline V gene sequence: CDR1 LGHDT, CDR2 YNNKEL (reference sequence). The CDR3 loop spans 18 amino acids. The V and J ends lost 0 bases and 0 bases respectively, with 15 bases between them. CDR3 in amino acids: CASSQEWAEGRSNQPQHF. CDR3 nucleotide sequence: TGTGCCAGCAGCCAAGAATGGGCGGAGGGGCGTAGCAATCAGCCCCAGCATTTT. The whole variable domain, remainder taken from reference TRBV3-1 and TRBJ1-5, is DTAVSQTPKYLVTQMGNDKSIKCEQNLGHDTMYWYKQDSKKFLKIMFSYNNKELIINETVPNRFSPKSPDKAHLNLHINSLELGDSAVYFCASSQEWAEGRSNQPQHFGDGTRLSIL.

About this clonotype itself: A read error may produce the germline difference seen at one junction end. V usage is TRBV12-3 or TRBV12-4 and J usage is TRBJ1-3; TRBD1 is a possible D gene (5 bases). This CDR3 is 15 amino acids long. The CDR3 spells CASSSGGTSGNTKYF. In nucleotides, the CDR3 is TGTGCCAGCAGCTCCGGGGGGACCTCTGGAAACACCAAATATTTT.

This clonotype was observed at least ten times. The chain carries TRBV5-1 and TRBJ2-1; D possibly corresponds to TRBD2 (5 bases). Germline lookup yields CDR1 SGHRS and CDR2 YFSETQ. CDR3 length: 14 residues. The DNA for the CDR3 is TGCGCTACCAAAGGCGGGCCTGCCGACAATGAGCAGTTCTTC. Translation: CATKGGPADNEQFF. Full variable domain (remainder filled in from reference TRBV5-1 and TRBJ2-1): KAGVTQTPRYLIKTRGQQVTLSCSPISGHRSVSWYQQTPGQGLQFLFEYFSETQRNKGNFPGRFSGRQFSNSRSEMNVSTLELGDSALYLCATKGGPADNEQFFGPGTRLTVL.

There are a few counts of this clonotype. This chain joins TRBV20-1 and TRBJ1-1; the match to TRBD1 covers 8 bases. Germline assignment: CDR1 DFQATT and CDR2 SNEGSKA (reference sequence). The CDR3 has 13 amino acids. V was clipped by 6 bases and J by 1 base; unmatched bases: 4. CDR3 residues: CSAVGQENTEAFF. The CDR3 DNA follows: TGCAGTGCCGTGGGACAGGAGAACACTGAAGCTTTCTTT.